The TCR beta chain under discussion was sequenced for a study of T cells in Graves' hyperthyroidism and ophthalmopathy. In germline, CDR1 is LNHDA, CDR2 SQIVND (reference sequence). The V and J ends lost 5 bases and 1 base respectively, with 12 bases between them. CDR3 length: 15 amino acids. Amplification targeted TCR beta CDR3 regions from RNA transcripts. TCR CDR3 regions were first amplified by RT-PCR with HTBI primers. TCRdb recomputed calls from the multiplex PCR reads with MiXCR, one row per CDR3 protein. The sample contains about 560,000 distinct CDR3 sequences, around 13% of which appear only once.

The chain has TRBV19 and TRBJ2-1, with a possible D match to TRBD2 (5 bases). This TCR was sampled from a woman between 40 and 50 years old with Graves' hyperthyroidism. Material: blood. CDR3 DNA sequence: TGTGCCAGTAGTGGCCCAACGGGGTCCTACAATGAGCAGTTCTTC. It is translated as CASSGPTGSYNEQFF.